The 24 T cell receptor beta chains below were found in one sample sequenced in a study of shared clonotypes between healthy human individuals. Using immunoSEQ multiplex PCR, the repertoire was profiled, and TCRdb retains in-frame clones only, with some absent. Found here are some 650,000 clones, almost 97% of them singletons; the top ten hold roughly 0.055%. The sample taken for sequencing was naive CD4+ T cells sorted from blood. Subset specified: CD45RA+ positively selected. These receptors were obtained from a woman younger than 45 in good health.

The chain uses TRBV11-2 and TRBJ1-5; D not resolved. The CDR3 runs 16 residues. The V end lost 5 bases, the J end lost 0 bases, and 14 bases lay between the germline ends. Germline-derived CDR1 and CDR2 are SGHAT and FQNNGV. The DNA for the CDR3 is TGTGCCAGCAGCCAAAACGGGTTTTATAGCAATCAGCCCCAGCATTTT. Protein sequence: CASSQNGFYSNQPQHF.

The genes are TRBV19 and TRBJ1-5, with TRBD1 matching over 10 bases. Germline V gene sequence: CDR1 LNHDA, CDR2 SQIVND (reference sequence). V was pared by 5 bases and J by 6 bases, with 13 bases of the junction left unmatched. This CDR3 has 17 residues. This CDR3 reads CASSPTRDRGGRQPQHF. The CDR3 region has the DNA TGTGCCAGTAGTCCTACTCGGGACAGGGGCGGTCGTCAGCCCCAGCATTTT.

The chain is built from TRBV6-5 and TRBJ2-5; tentative D call: TRBD2 (5 bases). The DNA end lines up better with TRBJ2-7; the J call may be wrong. The CDR3 has 14 residues. The germline CDR1 and CDR2 sequences are MNHEY and SVGAGI. DNA of the CDR3: TGTGCCAGCAGACCAACCTGGGAGTCCCACGAGCAGTACTTC. It is translated as CASRPTWESHEQYF.

This clone was seen a handful of times. The chain joins TRBV6-5 to TRBJ1-5; 8 bases map to TRBD1. The CDR3 contains 15 residues. V gave up 5 bases and J gave up 2 bases; unmatched junction bases: 5. CDR1 and CDR2 from the germline V gene are MNHEY and SVGAGI. The CDR3 sequence: CASSRGDRRNQPQHF. For the CDR3, the DNA is TGTGCCAGCAGTCGCGGGGACAGGCGCAATCAGCCCCAGCATTTT.

The chain combines TRBV25-1 with TRBJ2-7; 10 nucleotides agree with TRBD2. Per the germline V gene, CDR1 is MGHDK and CDR2 is SYGVNS. V trimming: 10 bases; J trimming: 5 bases; junction bases outside the gene matches: 11. The CDR3 is made up of 14 amino acids. The CDR3 spells CATQTSGNMDEQYF. CDR3 coding DNA: TGTGCCACCCAAACTAGCGGGAATATGGACGAGCAGTACTTC.

As concerns this clone: The junction departs from germline at one end; a sequencing error may be responsible. This specimen includes other DNA sequences encoding the same CDR3. The chain carries TRBV10-3 and TRBJ2-1; the D is unclear. CDR1 and CDR2 (germline): ENHRY, SYGVKD. CDR3 length: 13 residues. CDR3 sequence (DNA): TGCGCCATCAGTGAGACCCCAACCCCCGAGCAGTTCTTC. Translation: CAISETPTPEQFF.

The V and J genes are TRBV27 and TRBJ2-7, with D possibly TRBD2 on 6 matching bases. CDR1 MNHEY and CDR2 SMNVEV come from the germline V gene (reference sequence). Between the trimmed V and J ends, which lost 2 bases and 0 bases, there was a span of 14 bases. The CDR3 is made up of 16 amino acids. CDR3 in amino acids: CASSLVGLANSYEQYF. The DNA of the CDR3 is TGTGCCAGCAGTTTAGTCGGGCTAGCGAACTCCTACGAGCAGTACTTC.

This chain uses TRBV28 with TRBJ2-1; perhaps TRBD2 as D (6 bases). V was clipped by 4 bases and J by 7 bases, with 14 bases between them. The CDR3 loop spans 14 amino acids. Germline CDR1 MDHEN, CDR2 SYDVKM. CDR3 protein: CASSSTGVGNEQFF. Here the CDR3 DNA reads TGTGCCAGCAGTTCCACGGGAGTGGGTAATGAGCAGTTCTTC.

The V call is TRBV7-8, the J call TRBJ1-5, with D unclear. Germline V gene data show CDR1 as SGHVS and CDR2 as FQNEAQ. Trimming shortened V by 5 bases and J by 10 bases, and 15 bases separated the two germline ends. This CDR3 contains 13 residues. Here the CDR3 reads CASSHSLISPQHF. The CDR3 DNA is TGTGCCAGCAGCCATTCCCTAATCAGCCCCCAGCATTTT.

The rearrangement joins TRBV28 to TRBJ2-1; D is perhaps TRBD2 (6 bases). Looked up from germline, CDR1 is MDHEN and CDR2 is SYDVKM. The CDR3 has 14 amino acids. V lost 8 bases, J lost 2 bases, and 13 bases lay in between. The chain's CDR3 is CASGAGTPYNEQFF. For the CDR3, the DNA is TGTGCCAGCGGAGCCGGGACTCCCTACAATGAGCAGTTCTTC.

The CDR3 is CASSLPGSEAFF. For the CDR3, the DNA is TGTGCCAGCAGCTTGCCGGGGTCTGAAGCTTTCTTT. This chain connects TRBV11-2 to TRBJ1-1; the D is unclear. The V end lost 3 bases, the J end lost 6 bases, and 8 bases lay between the germline ends. This CDR3 has 12 residues. CDR1 is SGHAT, CDR2 FQNNGV, per germline.

The V call is TRBV9, the J call TRBJ2-2; 10 nucleotides match TRBD2. Germline V gene data show CDR1 as SGDLS and CDR2 as YYNGEE. The CDR3 length is 16 residues. The V segment lost 4 bases and the J segment 6 bases; nucleotides outside the gene matches: 9. Written as DNA, the CDR3 is TGTGCCAGCAGCCCCTCTAGCGGGAGTGGTTCCGGGGAGCTGTTTTTT. It is translated as CASSPSSGSGSGELFF.

V and J are TRBV14 and TRBJ2-2; maybe TRBD1 (6 bases). CDR3 length: 18 residues. V was cut by 0 bases and J by 3 bases, with 17 bases left in between. Germline CDR1 and CDR2: SGHDN and FVKESK. The CDR3 nucleotides are TGTGCCAGCAGCCAAGACCCGACAGGTCTACAGGACACCGGGGAGCTGTTTTTT. Protein sequence: CASSQDPTGLQDTGELFF.

The chain joins TRBV6-1 to TRBJ2-1; 9 bases map to TRBD1. This CDR3 contains 14 residues. From germline, CDR1 is MNHNS and CDR2 SASEGT. With 5 bases clipped from V and 7 bases from J, the junction kept 6 bases outside the gene matches. The CDR3 loop is CASSKLQGANEQFF. For the CDR3, the DNA is TGTGCCAGCAGTAAGCTACAGGGGGCTAATGAGCAGTTCTTC.

A note on this clone: The same CDR3 also results from other DNA sequences found in this sample. This chain uses TRBV4-1 with TRBJ1-1; D is perhaps TRBD1 (6 bases). In germline, CDR1 is MGHRA, CDR2 YSYEKL. Trimming removed 1 base at V and 7 bases at J, with 7 bases between. This CDR3 comprises 12 residues. The CDR3 loop is CASSQVQGEAFF. DNA of the CDR3: TGCGCCAGCAGCCAAGTACAGGGTGAAGCTTTCTTT.

The chain recombines TRBV5-1 with TRBJ2-1; D is undetermined. Trimming left V 7 bases short and J 2 bases short, with 13 bases between. The length of the CDR3 is 14 residues. Germline loops: CDR1 SGHRS, CDR2 YFSETQ. The chain's CDR3 is CASGWGTTYNEQFF. In DNA form, the CDR3 reads TGCGCCAGCGGTTGGGGAACAACCTACAATGAGCAGTTCTTC. Full variable domain (outside the CDR3, taken from reference TRBV5-1 and TRBJ2-1): KAGVTQTPRYLIKTRGQQVTLSCSPISGHRSVSWYQQTPGQGLQFLFEYFSETQRNKGNFPGRFSGRQFSNSRSEMNVSTLELGDSALYLCASGWGTTYNEQFFGPGTRLTVL.

The gene calls are TRBV27 and TRBJ2-7; 8 bases are shared with TRBD2. The V segment lost 0 bases and the J segment 3 bases; nucleotides outside the gene matches: 10. Germline V lookup: CDR1 MNHEY, CDR2 SMNVEV (reference sequence). This CDR3 contains 17 residues. CDR3 residues: CASSLSGQAGDFYEQYF. CDR3 in DNA: TGTGCCAGCAGTTTATCAGGACAAGCGGGGGACTTCTACGAGCAGTACTTC.

As regards this clone: Other DNA sequences in this specimen translate into the identical CDR3. The chain has TRBV19 and TRBJ2-2, with TRBD2 identical over 8 bases. The CDR3 contains 14 residues. The ends lost 6 bases at V and 2 bases at J; junction bases unmatched: 2. CDR1 LNHDA and CDR2 SQIVND come from the germline V gene (reference sequence). This CDR3 is CASSTSGNTGELFF. The CDR3 coding sequence is TGTGCCAGTAGCACTAGCGGCAACACCGGGGAGCTGTTTTTT.

The chain links TRBV18 to TRBJ1-3, with D uncertain. The V gene's germline CDR1 is KGHSH and CDR2 LQKENI. CDR3 length: 16 residues. The V gene lost 3 bases and the J gene lost 1 base, with 13 bases spanning the gap. CDR3 bases: TGTGCCAGCTCACCTAATACGAGAGGATCTGGAAACACCATATATTTT. This translates into CASSPNTRGSGNTIYF.

The count of this clone is one. The chain combines TRBV19 with TRBJ2-7; D remains ambiguous. Trimming shortened V by 6 bases and J by 0 bases, and 3 bases separated the two germline ends. In germline, CDR1 is LNHDA, CDR2 SQIVND (reference sequence). The CDR3 sequence is 11 residues long. The DNA of the CDR3 is TGTGCCAGTAGGTCCTCCTACGAGCAGTACTTC. This translates into CASRSSYEQYF.

The rearrangement links TRBV28 to TRBJ2-7; 9 positions agree with TRBD1. The J segment lost 5 bases and the V segment lost 6 bases, leaving 5 bases of the junction unmatched. There are 13 residues in the CDR3. Germline CDR1 is MDHEN and CDR2 is SYDVKM. The CDR3 DNA follows: TGTGCCAGCAGGGGACAGGGTCCCCACGAGCAGTACTTC. It translates to CASRGQGPHEQYF.

The chain employs TRBV29-1 and TRBJ2-7; the match to TRBD2 covers 14 bases. The length of the CDR3 is 16 residues. Germline CDR1 reads SQVTM; CDR2 reads ANQGSEA. Germline trimming cut 6 bases from V and 7 bases from J; bases unmatched to any gene: 14. In DNA form, the CDR3 reads TGCAGCGTGGCACCCCGACTAGCGGGAGGGCCGGGGGAGCAGTACTTC. This encodes CSVAPRLAGGPGEQYF.

The V and J genes are TRBV5-5 and TRBJ1-2; 8 bases line up with TRBD1. The CDR3 totals 14 residues. The trim removed 4 bases at V and 8 bases at J, leaving 10 bases unmatched. Germline V lookup: CDR1 SGHKS, CDR2 YYEKEE (reference sequence). The CDR3 coding sequence is TGTGCCAGCAGCCCGGACAGGACAGGGAAGGGCTACACCTTC. Protein: CASSPDRTGKGYTF.

This rearrangement joins TRBV6-1 to TRBJ2-5; D might be TRBD1 (5 bases). The assigned J gene may be wrong: the sequence end matches TRBJ2-7 better. This CDR3 is 15 amino acids long. CDR1 is MNHNS and CDR2 is SASEGT in the germline V gene. For the CDR3, the DNA is TGTGCCAGCAGTGATCTGTCAGGGCGTAACTACGAGCAGTACTTC. Translated: CASSDLSGRNYEQYF.